This paragraph covers one TCR beta chain sequence. Its antigen is as yet unknown. These data originate in a study of blood T cells in healthy people across ages. The authors ran a second PCR of about 6 to 11 cycles using a sample-barcoded 5' primer and a J-beta primer mix. Every cDNA was tagged by a template-switch adaptor with 12 random nucleotides. Each CDR3 protein gets one entry after TCRdb re-called the 5' RACE reads with MiXCR. This sample has around 820,000 distinct CDR3 sequences; approximately 25% occur once, and the top ten carry around 3.6%. Findings and caveats of the study: Diversity of TCR beta per million T cells declined in a roughly linear way with age.

Looked up from germline, CDR1 is SNHLY and CDR2 is FYNNEI. The CDR3 spans 14 residues. Each sample provided at least 5.5 micrograms of extracted total RNA. This sample also appeared in a second study, on T cells of mothers and their children. That investigation notes: With unrelated pairs as the comparison, related mother-child pairs had a slightly higher overlap that was not significant.

The receptor's source is a boy between 5 and 17 years old in good health. The chain links TRBV2 to TRBJ2-5; D could derive from TRBD1 or TRBD2 (5 bases each). The J call may be mistaken, given a closer DNA end match to TRBJ2-7. Specimen: blood. CDR3 sequence reads: CASSFRDAGYEQYF. In DNA, the CDR3 is TGTGCCAGCTCATTCCGGGACGCAGGCTACGAGCAGTACTTC.